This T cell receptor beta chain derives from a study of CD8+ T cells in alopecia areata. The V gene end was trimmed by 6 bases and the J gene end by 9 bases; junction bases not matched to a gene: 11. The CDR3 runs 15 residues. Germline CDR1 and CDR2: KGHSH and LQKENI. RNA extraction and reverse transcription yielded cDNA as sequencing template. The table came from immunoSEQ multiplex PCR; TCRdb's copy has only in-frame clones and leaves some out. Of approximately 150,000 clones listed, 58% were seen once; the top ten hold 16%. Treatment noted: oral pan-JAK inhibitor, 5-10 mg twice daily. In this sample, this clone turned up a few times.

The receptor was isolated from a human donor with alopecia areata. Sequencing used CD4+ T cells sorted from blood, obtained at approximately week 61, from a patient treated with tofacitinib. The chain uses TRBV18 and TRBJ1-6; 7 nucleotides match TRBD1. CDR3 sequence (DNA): TGTGCCAGCTCGCAGAGACAGGGAGATTCTTCACCCCTCCACTTT. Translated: CASSQRQGDSSPLHF.